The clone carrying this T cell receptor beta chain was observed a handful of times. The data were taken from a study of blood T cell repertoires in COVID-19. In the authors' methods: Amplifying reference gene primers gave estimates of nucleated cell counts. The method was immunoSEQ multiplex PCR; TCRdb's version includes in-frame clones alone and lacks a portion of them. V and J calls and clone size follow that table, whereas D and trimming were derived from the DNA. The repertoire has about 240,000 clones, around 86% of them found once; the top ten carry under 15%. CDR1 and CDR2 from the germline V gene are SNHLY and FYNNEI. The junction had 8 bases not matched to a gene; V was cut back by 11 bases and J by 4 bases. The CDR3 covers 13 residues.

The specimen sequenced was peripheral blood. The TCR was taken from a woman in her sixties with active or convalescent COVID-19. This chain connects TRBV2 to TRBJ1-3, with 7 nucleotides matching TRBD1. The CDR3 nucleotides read TGTGCCGTCCGACAGGGTTCCGGAAACACCATATATTTT. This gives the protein CAVRQGSGNTIYF.